This T cell receptor beta chain is from a study of cytomegalovirus exposure and HLA in healthy donors. Study-wide results and limits: A prior analysis recorded that most TCR beta V segments were productive about 87% or about 30% of the time. Researchers reported from a later analysis that most CMV-associated TCR beta chains appeared HLA-restricted. In a later analysis, V- and J-gene trimming of beta chains associated with a DCLRE1C missense variant, replicated independently. Most subjects had HLA-A and HLA-B alleles reportedly predicted accurately by TCR beta sequences.

On this clone itself: Its target is unknown.

The CDR3 consists of 16 residues. The V segment lost 5 bases and the J segment 6 bases; nucleotides outside the gene matches: 12. CDR1 LNHDA and CDR2 SQIVND come from the germline V gene (reference sequence). The PCR was carried out with 60 Vbeta primers and 13 Jbeta primers. Some clones are missing from TCRdb's copy, which holds only in-frame ones; the method was immunoSEQ multiplex PCR. The repertoire holds 150,000 to 200,000 clones, with 65% to 90% as singletons. Sequencing input: PBMCs. This chain joins TRBV19 and TRBJ2-3; 9 bases align to TRBD1. The source is a woman between 50 and 59 years old in good health and CMV-seronegative. CDR3 loop: CASSSARTGDMDTQYF. The CDR3 nucleotides read TGTGCCAGTAGTTCCGCGCGGACAGGGGACATGGATACGCAGTATTTT.